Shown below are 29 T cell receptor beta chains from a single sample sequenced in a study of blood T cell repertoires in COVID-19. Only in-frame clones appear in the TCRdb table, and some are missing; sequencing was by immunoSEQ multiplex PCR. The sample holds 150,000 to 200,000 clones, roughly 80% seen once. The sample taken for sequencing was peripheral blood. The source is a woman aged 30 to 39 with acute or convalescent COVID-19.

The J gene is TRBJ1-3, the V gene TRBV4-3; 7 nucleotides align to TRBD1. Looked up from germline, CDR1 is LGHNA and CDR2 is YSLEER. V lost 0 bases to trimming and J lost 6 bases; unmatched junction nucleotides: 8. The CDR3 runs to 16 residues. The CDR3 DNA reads TGCGCCAGCAGCCAAGATGGCCAGGGGGATGTAAACACCATATATTTT. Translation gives CASSQDGQGDVNTIYF.

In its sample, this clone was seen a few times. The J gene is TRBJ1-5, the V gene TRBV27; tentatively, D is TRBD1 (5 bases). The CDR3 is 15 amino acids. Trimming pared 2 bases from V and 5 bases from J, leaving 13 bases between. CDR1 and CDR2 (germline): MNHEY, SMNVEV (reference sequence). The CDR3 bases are TGTGCCAGCAGTTTAGTCAGGGCGATAGATCAGCCCCAGCATTTT. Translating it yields CASSLVRAIDQPQHF.

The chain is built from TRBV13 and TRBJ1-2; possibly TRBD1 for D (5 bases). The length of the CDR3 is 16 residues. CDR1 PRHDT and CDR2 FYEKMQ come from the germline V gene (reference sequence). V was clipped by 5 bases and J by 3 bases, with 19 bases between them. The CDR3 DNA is TGTGCCAGCAGCACCGGGACTGAGCAAATTGACTATGGCTACACCTTC. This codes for CASSTGTEQIDYGYTF.

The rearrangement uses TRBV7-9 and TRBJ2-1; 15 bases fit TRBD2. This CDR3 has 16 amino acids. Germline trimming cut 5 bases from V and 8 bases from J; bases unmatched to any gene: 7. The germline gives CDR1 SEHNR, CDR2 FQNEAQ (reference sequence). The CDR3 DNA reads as TGTGCCAGCAGCGGGACCGGGACTAGCGGGAGGTATGAGCAGTTCTTC. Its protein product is CASSGTGTSGRYEQFF.

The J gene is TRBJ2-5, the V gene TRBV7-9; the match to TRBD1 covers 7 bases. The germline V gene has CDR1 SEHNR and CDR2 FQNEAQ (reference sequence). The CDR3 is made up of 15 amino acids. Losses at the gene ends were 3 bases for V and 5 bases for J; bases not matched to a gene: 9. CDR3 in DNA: TGTGCCAGCAGCTTTCCCCGAGGGACAGCGGAGACCCAGTACTTC. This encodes CASSFPRGTAETQYF.

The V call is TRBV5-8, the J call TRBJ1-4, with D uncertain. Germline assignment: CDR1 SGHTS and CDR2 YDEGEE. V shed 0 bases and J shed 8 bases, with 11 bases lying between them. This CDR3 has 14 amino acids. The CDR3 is CASSLAQPREKLFF. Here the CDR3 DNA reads TGTGCCAGCAGCTTGGCACAGCCCCGCGAAAAACTGTTTTTT.

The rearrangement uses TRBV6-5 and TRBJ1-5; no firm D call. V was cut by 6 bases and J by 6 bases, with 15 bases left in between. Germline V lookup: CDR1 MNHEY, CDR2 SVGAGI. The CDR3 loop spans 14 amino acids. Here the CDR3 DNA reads TGTGCCAGCAGACCCGACAAGGATGGTCAGCCCCAGCATTTT. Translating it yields CASRPDKDGQPQHF.

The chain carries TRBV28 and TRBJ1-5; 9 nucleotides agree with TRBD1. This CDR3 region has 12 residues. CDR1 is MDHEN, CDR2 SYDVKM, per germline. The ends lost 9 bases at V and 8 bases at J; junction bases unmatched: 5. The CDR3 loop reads CASTGGWEPQHF. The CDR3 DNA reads TGTGCCAGTACAGGGGGCTGGGAGCCCCAGCATTTT. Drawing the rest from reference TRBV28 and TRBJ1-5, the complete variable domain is DVKVTQSSRYLVKRTGEKVFLECVQDMDHENMFWYRQDPGLGLRLIYFSYDVKMKEKGDIPEGYSVSREKKERFSLILESASTNQTSMYLCASTGGWEPQHFGDGTRLSIL.

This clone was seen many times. The CDR3 is CASSIVGQGYYEQYF. In DNA, the CDR3 is TGTGCCAGTAGTATCGTTGGACAGGGCTACTACGAGCAGTACTTC. The J gene is TRBJ2-7, the V gene TRBV19; 8 bases align to TRBD1. Germline V CDR1 and CDR2: LNHDA, SQIVND (reference sequence). This CDR3 has 15 amino acids. The V and J ends lost 3 bases and 3 bases, in that order; junction bases with no gene match: 7.

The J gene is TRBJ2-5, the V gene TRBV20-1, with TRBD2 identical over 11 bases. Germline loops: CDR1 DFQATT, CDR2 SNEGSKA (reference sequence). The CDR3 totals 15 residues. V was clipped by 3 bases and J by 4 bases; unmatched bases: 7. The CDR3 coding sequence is TGCAGTGCTAGTCCTAGCGGGAGGTCGCCAGAGACCCAGTACTTC. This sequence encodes CSASPSGRSPETQYF.

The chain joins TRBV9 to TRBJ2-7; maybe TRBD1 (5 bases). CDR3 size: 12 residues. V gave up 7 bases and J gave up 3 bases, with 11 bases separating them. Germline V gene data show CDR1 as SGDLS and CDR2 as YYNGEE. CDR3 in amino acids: CASGQGGYEQYF. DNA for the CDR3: TGTGCCAGCGGTCAGGGCGGCTACGAGCAGTACTTC.

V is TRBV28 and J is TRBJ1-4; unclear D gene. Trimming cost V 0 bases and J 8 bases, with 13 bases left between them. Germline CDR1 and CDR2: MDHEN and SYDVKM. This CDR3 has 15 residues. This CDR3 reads CASSLWGAGREKLFF. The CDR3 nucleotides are TGTGCCAGCAGTTTATGGGGAGCGGGCCGCGAAAAACTGTTTTTT.

The CDR3 region has the DNA TGCGCCAGCAGCTTACTTAGCGGGAGCTACAATGAGCAGTTCTTC. Protein sequence: CASSLLSGSYNEQFF. The chain links TRBV5-1 to TRBJ2-1, with TRBD2 identical over 9 bases. Unmatched junction bases numbered 3, after V lost 2 bases and J lost 3 bases. This CDR3 has 15 residues. Germline V CDR1 and CDR2: SGHRS, YFSETQ. Filled out from reference TRBV5-1 and TRBJ2-1, the complete variable domain reads KAGVTQTPRYLIKTRGQQVTLSCSPISGHRSVSWYQQTPGQGLQFLFEYFSETQRNKGNFPGRFSGRQFSNSRSEMNVSTLELGDSALYLCASSLLSGSYNEQFFGPGTRLTVL.

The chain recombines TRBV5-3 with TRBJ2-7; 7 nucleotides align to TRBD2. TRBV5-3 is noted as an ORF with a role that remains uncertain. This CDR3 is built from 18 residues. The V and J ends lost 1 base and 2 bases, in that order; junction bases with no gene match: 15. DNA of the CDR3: TGTGCCAGAAGCTTGTTTTGTTGGCGGGAGATGTTCCCCTACGAGCAGTACTTC. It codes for CARSLFCWREMFPYEQYF.

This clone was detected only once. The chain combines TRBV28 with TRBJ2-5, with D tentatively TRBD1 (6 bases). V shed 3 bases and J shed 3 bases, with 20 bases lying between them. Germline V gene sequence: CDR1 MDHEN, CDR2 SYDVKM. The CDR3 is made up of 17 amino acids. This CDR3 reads CASSLQGLNWDKETQYF. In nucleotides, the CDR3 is TGTGCCAGCAGTTTGCAGGGGCTAAACTGGGACAAAGAGACCCAGTACTTC.

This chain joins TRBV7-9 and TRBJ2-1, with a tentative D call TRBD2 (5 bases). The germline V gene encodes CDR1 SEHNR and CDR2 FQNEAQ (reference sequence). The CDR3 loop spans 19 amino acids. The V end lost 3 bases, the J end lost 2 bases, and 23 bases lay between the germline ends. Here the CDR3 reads CASSLYGLRTKRPYNEQFF. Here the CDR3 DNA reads TGTGCCAGCAGCTTGTACGGACTCCGTACTAAGAGGCCCTACAATGAGCAGTTCTTC.

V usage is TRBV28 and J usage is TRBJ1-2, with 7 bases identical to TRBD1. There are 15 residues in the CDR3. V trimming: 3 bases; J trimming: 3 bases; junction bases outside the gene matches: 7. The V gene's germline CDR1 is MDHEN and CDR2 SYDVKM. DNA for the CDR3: TGTGCCAGCAGTTTGCCCAGGGGGAGCCACTATGGCTACACCTTC. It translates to CASSLPRGSHYGYTF.

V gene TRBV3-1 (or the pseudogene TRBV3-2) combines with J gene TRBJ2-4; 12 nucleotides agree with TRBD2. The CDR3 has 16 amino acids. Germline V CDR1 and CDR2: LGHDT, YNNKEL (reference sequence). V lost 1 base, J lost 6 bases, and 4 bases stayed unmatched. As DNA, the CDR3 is TGTGCCAGCAGCCAAGCTCGGACTAGCGGGGCAAACATTCAGTACTTC. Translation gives CASSQARTSGANIQYF.

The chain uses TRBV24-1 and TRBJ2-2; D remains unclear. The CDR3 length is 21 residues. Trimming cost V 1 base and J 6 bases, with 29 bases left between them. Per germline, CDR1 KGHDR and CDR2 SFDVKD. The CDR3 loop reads CATSDLSRFGYVEVMAGELFF. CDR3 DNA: TGTGCCACCAGTGATTTAAGTCGCTTTGGGTATGTAGAGGTGATGGCCGGGGAGCTGTTTTTT.

The CDR3 coding sequence is TGCGCCAGCAGCCGAGAGAGACAGGGCTATGGCTACACCTTC. Its protein product is CASSRERQGYGYTF. V is TRBV4-1 and J is TRBJ1-2; 7 nucleotides match TRBD1. Losses at the gene ends were 4 bases for V and 4 bases for J; bases not matched to a gene: 6. CDR1 and CDR2 (germline): MGHRA, YSYEKL. The CDR3 runs 14 residues.

The CDR3 DNA reads TGTGCCAGCAGCACGGGGGGAATGAACACTGAAGCTTTCTTT. It specifies CASSTGGMNTEAFF. The chain uses TRBV9 and TRBJ1-1, with D perhaps TRBD1 (5 bases). Per germline, CDR1 SGDLS and CDR2 YYNGEE. V lost 4 bases and J 0 bases, leaving 10 bases between the germline ends. This CDR3 is 14 amino acids long.

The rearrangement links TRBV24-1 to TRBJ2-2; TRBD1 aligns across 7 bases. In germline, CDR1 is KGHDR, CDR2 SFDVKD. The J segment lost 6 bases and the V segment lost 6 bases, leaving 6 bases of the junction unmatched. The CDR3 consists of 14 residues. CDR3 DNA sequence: TGTGCCACCAGTAAGACAGGGAGCTCCGGGGAGCTGTTTTTT. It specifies CATSKTGSSGELFF.

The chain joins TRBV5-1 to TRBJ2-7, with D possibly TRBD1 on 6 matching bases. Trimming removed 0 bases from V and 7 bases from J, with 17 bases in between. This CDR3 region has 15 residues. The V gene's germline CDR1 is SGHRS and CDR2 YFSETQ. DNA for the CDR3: TGCGCCAGCAGCTTGGCCGGTAGCAGGGGTAATGAGCAGTACTTC. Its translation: CASSLAGSRGNEQYF.

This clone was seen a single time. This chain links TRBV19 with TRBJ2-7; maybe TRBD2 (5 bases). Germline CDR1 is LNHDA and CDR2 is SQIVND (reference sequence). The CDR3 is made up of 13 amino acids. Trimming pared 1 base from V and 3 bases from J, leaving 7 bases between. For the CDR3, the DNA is TGTGCCAGTAGTATAGGACTAATCTACGAGCAGTACTTC. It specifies CASSIGLIYEQYF.

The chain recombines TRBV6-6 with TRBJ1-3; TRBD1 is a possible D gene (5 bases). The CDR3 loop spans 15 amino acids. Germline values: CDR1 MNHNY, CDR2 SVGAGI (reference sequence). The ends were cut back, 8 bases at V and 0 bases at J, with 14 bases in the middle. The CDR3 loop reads CASARQKFSGNTIYF. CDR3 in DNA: TGTGCCAGCGCGAGACAGAAGTTCTCTGGAAACACCATATATTTT.

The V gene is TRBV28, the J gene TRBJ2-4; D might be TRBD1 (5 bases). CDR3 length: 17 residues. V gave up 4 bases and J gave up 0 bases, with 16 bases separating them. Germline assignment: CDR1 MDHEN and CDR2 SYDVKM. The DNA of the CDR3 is TGTGCCAGCAGTTCCACACACGGACAAGTAGCCAAAAACATTCAGTACTTC. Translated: CASSSTHGQVAKNIQYF.

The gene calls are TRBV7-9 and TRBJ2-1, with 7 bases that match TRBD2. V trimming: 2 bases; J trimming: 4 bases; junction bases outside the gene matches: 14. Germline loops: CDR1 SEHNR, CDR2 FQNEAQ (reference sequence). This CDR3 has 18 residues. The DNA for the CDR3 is TGTGCCAGCAGCTTACTTGCGGGGCGGGGACTACTATACAATGAGCAGTTCTTC. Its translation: CASSLLAGRGLLYNEQFF. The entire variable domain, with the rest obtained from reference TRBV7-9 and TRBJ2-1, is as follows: DTGVSQNPRHKITKRGQNVTFRCDPISEHNRLYWYRQTLGQGPEFLTYFQNEAQLEKSRLLSDRFSAERPKGSFSTLEIQRTEQGDSAMYLCASSLLAGRGLLYNEQFFGPGTRLTVL.

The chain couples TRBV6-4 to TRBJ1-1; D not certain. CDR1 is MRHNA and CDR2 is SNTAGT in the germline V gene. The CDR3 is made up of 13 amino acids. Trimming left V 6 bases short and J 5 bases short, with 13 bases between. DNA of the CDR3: TGTGCCAGCAGCTTACACGCCGAAACTGAAGCTTTCTTT. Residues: CASSLHAETEAFF.

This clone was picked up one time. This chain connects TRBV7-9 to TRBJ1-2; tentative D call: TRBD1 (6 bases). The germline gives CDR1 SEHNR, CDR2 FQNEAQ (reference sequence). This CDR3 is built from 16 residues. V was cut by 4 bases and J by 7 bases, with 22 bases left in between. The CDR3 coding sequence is TGTGCCAGCAGCTCGCATCCCACGGACAGATCGGTTGGCTACACCTTC. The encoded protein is CASSSHPTDRSVGYTF. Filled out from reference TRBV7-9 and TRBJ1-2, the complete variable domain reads DTGVSQNPRHKITKRGQNVTFRCDPISEHNRLYWYRQTLGQGPEFLTYFQNEAQLEKSRLLSDRFSAERPKGSFSTLEIQRTEQGDSAMYLCASSSHPTDRSVGYTFGSGTRLTVV.